This entry is about one TCR beta chain. Its antigen is as yet unknown. The record originates from a study of CD8 T cells in ankylosing spondylitis. Scientists made TCR beta libraries using quantitative 5'-RACE with molecular barcodes. TCRdb reprocessed the 5' RACE reads with MiXCR, giving one entry per CDR3 protein. The sample has approximately 290,000 distinct CDR3 sequences, more than 20% seen once. Study-wide findings and caveats: Ankylosing spondylitis blood appeared to be characterized by a TCR beta motif of 8 or 9 highly homologous variants. Significant enrichment of disease-linked clones was reported in matched ankylosing spondylitis synovial fluid.

The CDR3 has 14 residues. Germline V gene data show CDR1 as SGHTA and CDR2 as FQGTGA. Trimming took 5 bases from V and 6 from J; bases not matched to a gene: 7. The receptor was derived from a female donor with ankylosing spondylitis or in good health (not recorded which). The chain joins TRBV7-3 to TRBJ1-2; 9 bases are a match to TRBD1. The specimen sequenced was blood, either unsorted or a sorted T cell fraction (not recorded which). Written as DNA, the CDR3 is TGTGCCAGCAGCGTTACAGGGGGCGCGGATGGCTACACCTTC. Its protein is CASSVTGGADGYTF.